These T cell receptor beta chains were read from a single sample in a study of T-cell reconstitution after alpha-beta-depleted transplantation in children. TCRdb reprocessed the PCR reads with MiXCR, giving one entry per CDR3 protein. The sample lists some 520,000 distinct CDR3 sequences; about 33% were seen once. Source: PBMCs from the stem cell graft donor, taken from the stem cell graft. Receptor source: a human donor who donated a stem cell graft to a child with aplastic anemia. Each CDR3 is given with its conserved first and last residue. D genes are given only for firm matches. Clone size appears in some rows only: once, few, many, or a class for an expanded clone.

d_call | clone_size | j_call | v_call | cdr3_nt | cdr3_aa
NA | NA | TRBJ2-5 | TRBV18 | TGTGCCAGCTCACCATCCGAGACGGGGACCCAGTACTTC | CASSPSETGTQYF
TRBD2 | few | TRBJ2-5 | TRBV7-9 | TGTGCCAGCAGCTCTCGACTAGCGGGAGAGGAGACCCAGTACTTC | CASSSRLAGEETQYF
NA | few | TRBJ2-3 | TRBV28 | TGTGCCAGCATCCTGTCTGGGACAGATACGCAGTATTTT | CASILSGTDTQYF
TRBD2 | NA | TRBJ2-2 | TRBV18 | TGTGCCAGCTCATCATTGACTAGCGGGAACACCGGGGAGCTGTTTTTT | CASSSLTSGNTGELFF
NA | NA | TRBJ1-1 | TRBV20-1 | TGCAGTGCTTACAGGAGGAACACTGAAGCTTTCTTT | CSAYRRNTEAFF
TRBD2 | NA | TRBJ2-3 | TRBV12-3/TRBV12-4 | TGTGCCAGCAGTACACTAGCGGGAGGTTTAAGTACGCAGTATTTT | CASSTLAGGLSTQYF
NA | NA | TRBJ2-3 | TRBV7-9 | TGTGCCAGCAGCCCGGCTAGCGTTGGCACAGATACGCAGTATTTT | CASSPASVGTDTQYF
NA | few | TRBJ2-1 | TRBV4-3 | TGCGCCAGCAGCCAAGATCCCGCCGGGGGCGCCCAAAATGAGCAGTTCTTC | CASSQDPAGGAQNEQFF
NA | NA | TRBJ1-1 | TRBV5-1 | TGCGCCAGCCCCATTTGCCCGGGACAAGGGACTGAAGCTTTCTTT | CASPICPGQGTEAFF
TRBD2 | few | TRBJ2-1 | TRBV5-4 | TGTGCCAGCAGTAGCGCCGGGACTACCACGCTTGATGAGCAGTTCTTC | CASSSAGTTTLDEQFF
TRBD2 | NA | TRBJ2-3 | TRBV6-2/TRBV6-3 | TGTGCCAGCAAGGGTACCGTCGGGAGGAGCACAGATACGCAGTATTTT | CASKGTVGRSTDTQYF
TRBD1 | few | TRBJ2-1 | TRBV15 | TGTGCCACCACTTCCGGGACAGCCAATGAGCAGTTCTTC | CATTSGTANEQFF
TRBD1 | few | TRBJ2-5 | TRBV7-2 | TGTGCCAGCAGTACCCCGGGACAGGGATTGCGAGAGACCCAGTACTTC | CASSTPGQGLRETQYF
NA | many | TRBJ1-2 | TRBV12-3/TRBV12-4 | TGTGCCAGCAGTTTAGGTCTCGCGGGAGGCTACACCTTC | CASSLGLAGGYTF
NA | NA | TRBJ2-3 | TRBV19 | TGTGCCAGTAGCAGCGCAACGCAGTATTTT | CASSSATQYF
NA | NA | TRBJ1-2 | TRBV20-1 | TGCAGTGCTAGAGATCTCCGGACGGACCCACATATCTACACCTTC | CSARDLRTDPHIYTF
NA | few | TRBJ2-1 | TRBV7-3 | TGTGCCAGCAGCTTAGATGGTGGGGGTAATATCTATGAGCAGTTCTTC | CASSLDGGGNIYEQFF
TRBD1 | NA | TRBJ2-7 | TRBV29-1 | TGCAGCGGTCAAGTGGGACAGGGGGCCTACGAGCAGTACTTC | CSGQVGQGAYEQYF
TRBD2 | NA | TRBJ2-1 | TRBV6-1 | TGTGCCAGCAGGACGGAACTAGCGGGGGTTCCCTACAATGAGCAGTTCTTC | CASRTELAGVPYNEQFF
TRBD1 | NA | TRBJ2-2 | TRBV2 | TGTGCCAGCAGGAAGAGGACAGGCGATGCCGGGGAGCTGTTTTTT | CASRKRTGDAGELFF
NA | few | TRBJ1-1 | TRBV20-1 | TGCAGTGCTCGCAGGGGTGCCACTGAAGCTTTCTTT | CSARRGATEAFF
NA | NA | TRBJ1-2 | TRBV4-2 | TGTGCCAACAGCCAGGATATCAGTGGCTACACCTTC | CANSQDISGYTF
NA | NA | TRBJ1-1 | TRBV6-2/TRBV6-3 | TGTGCCAGCAGAAAGGGGCCCACTGAAGCTTTCTTT | CASRKGPTEAFF
TRBD1 | NA | TRBJ2-1 | TRBV7-8 | TGTGCCAGCACCAGAGGGGTAGGGGGCCATGAGCAGTTCTTC | CASTRGVGGHEQFF
NA | NA | TRBJ1-1 | TRBV6-5 | TGTGCCAGCAGTTACATGCGAGGGGAGAACACTGAAGCTTTCTTT | CASSYMRGENTEAFF
NA | NA | TRBJ2-1 | TRBV27 | TGTGCCAGCAGTATCCTTCGGGACAATGAGCAGTTCTTC | CASSILRDNEQFF
TRBD2 | few | TRBJ2-2 | TRBV9 | TGTGCCAGCAGCAAAGCACTAGCGACCAACACCGGGGAGCTGTTTTTT | CASSKALATNTGELFF
NA | NA | TRBJ1-4 | TRBV7-2 | TGTGCCAGCAGCTTAGCGCGACGATCGACTAATGAAAAACTGTTTTTT | CASSLARRSTNEKLFF
NA | NA | TRBJ2-1 | TRBV12-3/TRBV12-4 | TGTGCCAGCAGTTTATTGGGGGGTGAGCAGTTCTTC | CASSLLGGEQFF
NA | NA | TRBJ2-7 | TRBV29-1 | TGCAGCGTTGAAGCTTCTTACGAGCAGTACTTC | CSVEASYEQYF
NA | NA | TRBJ2-1 | TRBV20-1 | TGCAGTGCTAGGTCCCCCGATGCCCTGGACAATGAGCAGTTCTTC | CSARSPDALDNEQFF
NA | NA | TRBJ2-2 | TRBV9 | TGTGCCAGCGGGAGCGCGAAGCACACCGGGGAGCTGTTTTTT | CASGSAKHTGELFF
NA | few | TRBJ1-1 | TRBV30 | TGTGCCTGGAGTAACCGCCGGGAGGAAGCTTTCTTT | CAWSNRREEAFF
NA | NA | TRBJ1-2 | TRBV5-5 | TGTGCCAGCAGCTTGGGACTTAAGGGTAACTATGGCTACACCTTC | CASSLGLKGNYGYTF
NA | NA | TRBJ2-7 | TRBV4-3 | TGCGCCAGCAGCCAAGAAAGGGCAGGGTGGTACGAGCAGTACTTC | CASSQERAGWYEQYF
TRBD1 | few | TRBJ2-4 | TRBV20-1 | TGCAGTGCTAACGCCGACAGGGGTGGCAACATTCAGTACTTC | CSANADRGGNIQYF
TRBD1 | NA | TRBJ2-2 | TRBV12-3/TRBV12-4 | TGTGCCAGCAGTAGGGACAGGGAGTACGGGGAGCTGTTTTTT | CASSRDREYGELFF
NA | NA | TRBJ1-5 | TRBV10-3 | TGTGCCATCAGTGCGTCCGGCGGAAGCAATCAGCCCCAGCATTTT | CAISASGGSNQPQHF
TRBD1 | few | TRBJ2-5 | TRBV24-1 | TGTGCCACCAGTGGGCAGGGGGACACACGAGAGACCCAGTACTTC | CATSGQGDTRETQYF
NA | NA | TRBJ1-4 | TRBV5-4 | TGTGCCAGCAGCTTGGCAGGTTTGGATGAAAAACTGTTTTTT | CASSLAGLDEKLFF
NA | few | TRBJ2-5 | TRBV29-1 | TGCAGCGTTGATGGGGTCCCCCAAGAGACCCAGTACTTC | CSVDGVPQETQYF
NA | few | TRBJ2-2 | TRBV6-2/TRBV6-3 | TGTGCCAGCAGCGCCCACCGGGCCCAGGCCGGGGAGCTGTTTTTT | CASSAHRAQAGELFF
TRBD2 | NA | TRBJ2-7 | TRBV19 | TGTGCCAGTAGTCCGCGGGGGTACTACGAGCAGTACTTC | CASSPRGYYEQYF
NA | NA | TRBJ1-1 | TRBV5-5 | TGTGCCAGCAGCTTGGAATGGGCCACGGGCACTGAAGCTTTCTTT | CASSLEWATGTEAFF
TRBD1 | NA | TRBJ2-7 | TRBV28 | TGTGCCACTCAGAGACAGGGGCCTACCGAGCAGTACTTC | CATQRQGPTEQYF
TRBD2 | NA | TRBJ2-7 | TRBV7-3 | TGTGCCAGCAGCTTAACGGGGGGACTAGCGGGAGCATACGAGCAGTACTTC | CASSLTGGLAGAYEQYF